These T cell receptor beta chains were read from a single sample in a study of T cell repertoires in ileal Crohn's disease. Profiled with immunoSEQ multiplex PCR; TCRdb holds only in-frame clones, not every one. This sample has 6,000 to 8,500 clones, with under 80% found just once. The sample consisted of ileal tissue. Receptor source: an adult with Crohn's disease. Each CDR3 is given with its conserved first and last residue. A D gene is named only where the DNA matches it firmly. Clone size, where shown, is once, few, many, or a class for clones that have expanded.

size | J | V | D | DNA | CDR3
- | TRBJ2-5 | TRBV5-1 | - | TGCGCCAGCAGCTCGACTCGTCCGGACAAACAAGAGACCCAGTACTTC | CASSSTRPDKQETQYF
medium-sized | TRBJ1-5 | TRBV10-3 | - | TGTGCCATCACGGCAGGTGACAATCAGCCCCAGCATTTT | CAITAGDNQPQHF
few | TRBJ1-5 | TRBV21-1 | - | TGTGCCAGCAGCCCTAGGGGTAGGACCCACGACTGGGGCAATCAGCCCCAGCATTTT | CASSPRGRTHDWGNQPQHF
once | TRBJ1-4 | TRBV7-8 | - | TGTGCCAGCAGCTTAGTAGGGCAGGGTTACGAAAAACTGTTTTTT | CASSLVGQGYEKLFF
- | TRBJ1-1 | TRBV28 | - | TGTGCCAGCAGTTTAATCGGCACTGAAGCTTTCTTT | CASSLIGTEAFF
- | TRBJ2-7 | TRBV6-1 | TRBD1 | TGTGCCAGCAGTGTTGACAGGGAGTACTTC | CASSVDREYF
- | TRBJ1-1 | TRBV9 | TRBD1 | TGTGCCAGCAGCGAGTCTCCAGGACAGGGGGCTCGAGCTTTCTTT | CASSESPGQGARAFF
- | TRBJ1-3 | TRBV6-1 | - | TGTGCCAGCAGTGGAACAGTCGGAACTGGAAACACCATATATTTT | CASSGTVGTGNTIYF
- | TRBJ1-5 | TRBV7-2 | TRBD1 | TGTGCCAGCAGACAAGACAGGGGAGGTAGACAGCCCCAGCATTTT | CASRQDRGGRQPQHF
- | TRBJ1-3 | TRBV2 | - | TGTGCCAGCAGGGTGGAACAGGGCCCTGGAAACACCATATATTTT | CASRVEQGPGNTIYF
- | TRBJ2-7 | TRBV4-1 | - | TGCGCCAGCAGCCAAGGCGAAAACCCAACCTACGAGCAGTACTTC | CASSQGENPTYEQYF
- | TRBJ2-3 | TRBV2 | TRBD2 | TGTGCCAGCACTAGCGGGGGAAGTACTAGCACAGATACGCAGTATTTT | CASTSGGSTSTDTQYF
few | TRBJ1-6 | TRBV14 | - | TGTGCCAGCAGCCAAGTGATGGGAGACTCACCCCTCCACTTT | CASSQVMGDSPLHF
few | TRBJ2-7 | TRBV4-1 | - | TGCGCCAGCAGCCAATTCGCAGGTGGTGTCTACGAGCAGTACTTC | CASSQFAGGVYEQYF
few | TRBJ1-5 | TRBV5-1 | - | TGCGCCAGCAGCCCAGAGGTCGACCAGCCCCAGCATTTT | CASSPEVDQPQHF
- | TRBJ2-3 | TRBV10-1 | - | TGCGCCAGCAGTGAGTCGTCGGCGGGGGCAGAGACAGATACGCAGTATTTT | CASSESSAGAETDTQYF
- | TRBJ1-1 | TRBV7-9 | - | TGTGCCAGCAGCTTCAATGCAGTTGAAGCTTTCTTT | CASSFNAVEAFF
- | TRBJ1-1 | TRBV16 | - | TGTGCCAGCGGGGTACAGGGACTAGGGAGGACTGAAGCTTTCTTT | CASGVQGLGRTEAFF
- | TRBJ1-6 | TRBV2 | TRBD1 | TGTGCCAGCAGTAGGGACAGGGGGTATTCACCCCTCCACTTT | CASSRDRGYSPLHF
- | TRBJ2-3 | TRBV5-1 | TRBD1 | TGCGCCACCGGGACAGGGTTCACAGATACGCAGTATTTT | CATGTGFTDTQYF
- | TRBJ2-5 | TRBV15 | - | TGTGCCACCAGCAGAGATCGGGGGATCCAAGAGACCCAGTACTTC | CATSRDRGIQETQYF
few | TRBJ2-1 | TRBV7-2 | TRBD1 | TGTGCCAGCAGCCTTTCATCCAGGGGGCGAAATGAGCAGTTCTTC | CASSLSSRGRNEQFF
- | TRBJ2-5 | TRBV7-8 | - | TGTGCCAGCAGCTTAGATGCTTATACAACGGGAGAGACCCAGTACTTC | CASSLDAYTTGETQYF
- | TRBJ2-5 | TRBV7-2 | TRBD2 | TGTGCCAGCAGCCGTTGGAGGGCTTGGGGGGGGGAAGACCAAGAGACCCAGTACTTC | CASSRWRAWGGEDQETQYF
- | TRBJ2-3 | TRBV5-1 | TRBD2 | TGCGCCAGCAGCTCATCCTCTAGCGGGGGGGCAGATACGCAGTATTTT | CASSSSSSGGADTQYF
- | TRBJ2-5 | TRBV7-9 | TRBD1 | TGTGCCAGCCGATCTTTAAGATCAGACAGGGAACAGACCCAGTACTTC | CASRSLRSDREQTQYF
- | TRBJ1-1 | TRBV4-1 | - | TGCGCCAGCAGCCAAGGCGGGGGCGTTAAAGCTTTCTTT | CASSQGGGVKAFF
few | TRBJ2-3 | TRBV9 | - | TGTGCCAGCAGCCCCCGACTGACCACAGATACGCAGTATTTT | CASSPRLTTDTQYF
- | TRBJ1-4 | TRBV7-9 | - | TGTGCCAGCAGCTTAGCGCATGGGGGGGTAGGTGAAAAACTGTTTTTT | CASSLAHGGVGEKLFF
- | TRBJ2-7 | TRBV27 | - | TGTGCCAGCATGAGATTCCCCTACGAGCAGTACTTC | CASMRFPYEQYF
few | TRBJ1-6 | TRBV9 | - | TGTGCCAGCAGCGTAGATTTGAAGGGAGGTCCCTATAATTCACCCCTCCACTTT | CASSVDLKGGPYNSPLHF
- | TRBJ1-5 | TRBV30 | - | TGTGCCTGGAGTGGAGGAGGGCTGAGTCAGCCCCAGCATTTT | CAWSGGGLSQPQHF
- | TRBJ1-4 | TRBV5-1 | - | TGCGCCAGCAGCTCCAGGGGCGGTAATGAAAAACTGTTTTTT | CASSSRGGNEKLFF
- | TRBJ1-6 | TRBV28 | - | TGTGCCAGCAGTCCGAGGACAGCTCTTAATTCACCCCTCCACTTT | CASSPRTALNSPLHF
- | TRBJ2-7 | TRBV2 | TRBD1 | TGTGCCAGCGACCGGACAGGGTCAACCTACGAGCAGTACTTC | CASDRTGSTYEQYF
- | TRBJ2-2 | TRBV5-6 | - | TGTGCCAGCAGCCCTACAGGGACCGGGGAGCTGTTTTTT | CASSPTGTGELFF